This T cell receptor beta chain emerged from a study of blood T cell repertoires in COVID-19. Study background: Specimens from acute and convalescent COVID-19 originated in the United States, Italy and Spain. Nucleic acid was either cDNA or gDNA, and it came from T cells, B-cell-depleted T cells, or PBMCs.

Per the original methods: From reference gene primer amplification, estimates of nucleated cell counts were derived. Clones were sequenced by immunoSEQ multiplex PCR, and TCRdb holds only the in-frame ones, with some missing. V and J calls and clone size are copied from that table; D and trimming were computed from the DNA. The sample lists tens of thousands of clones, 78% seen once, with 15% in the top ten. Germline V gives CDR1 MNHEY, CDR2 SMNVEV (reference sequence). The CDR3 totals 13 residues. V lost 3 bases, J lost 3 bases, and 6 bases lay in between. The chain links TRBV27 to TRBJ1-5; no clear D gene. The sample was peripheral blood. The receptor was derived from a human donor in a cohort sampled during active COVID-19. The CDR3 protein is CASSLSLNQPQHF. CDR3 coding DNA: TGTGCCAGCAGTTTGTCCCTCAATCAGCCCCAGCATTTT.